The clone carrying this T cell receptor (beta chain) was detected only once. Its antigen is currently unknown. This sample is part of a study of cytomegalovirus exposure and HLA in healthy donors. Study outcomes and limitations: Among immune exposure information, only CMV serostatus was available.

Primers: 60 Vbeta forward and 13 Jbeta reverse. Sequenced by immunoSEQ multiplex PCR; TCRdb stores in-frame clones only, minus some. The sample shows about 110,000 clones, just over 75% of them seen only once. Trimming left V 3 bases short and J 6 bases short, with 8 bases between. The length of the CDR3 is 12 residues. Per the germline V gene, CDR1 is SQVTM and CDR2 is ANQGSEA. These donors, healthy bone marrow donors, were studied. V usage is TRBV29-1 and J usage is TRBJ2-2; D is ambiguous. The receptor was derived from a young man in good health and CMV-seropositive. Sequenced sample: PBMCs. CDR3 DNA: TGCAGCGTTGAGTCGGCGGCCGGGGAGCTGTTTTTT. This sequence encodes CSVESAAGELFF.